The 2 T cell receptor beta chains reported below all come from one sample, sequenced in a study of tumor-infiltrating lymphocytes in localized non-small cell lung cancer. TCRdb's table, derived via immunoSEQ multiplex PCR, lists solely in-frame clones and lacks some. Among 12,000 to 15,000 clones listed, approximately 73% were seen once. Sequenced input: uninvolved lung tissue not adjacent to the tumor. Receptors were obtained from a human donor with non-small cell lung cancer.

This clone has just a few counts. This rearrangement joins TRBV7-8 to TRBJ1-5, with 7 bases lining up with TRBD1. J was trimmed by 1 base and V by 6 bases; bases with no gene match: 6. The germline V gene has CDR1 SGHVS and CDR2 FQNEAQ. This CDR3 region has 15 residues. The CDR3 loop is CASSKQGMSNQPQHF. CDR3 DNA: TGTGCCAGCAGTAAACAGGGGATGAGCAATCAGCCCCAGCATTTT.

The chain uses TRBV2 and TRBJ1-1; D might be TRBD1 (6 bases). This CDR3 is built from 17 residues. Deletions cut 4 bases from V and 0 bases from J, with 18 bases between. The germline V gene encodes CDR1 SNHLY and CDR2 FYNNEI. The CDR3 nucleotides read TGTGCCAGCAGTGGGGTGAGGGGGGCCTCCATGAACACTGAAGCTTTCTTT. Translating gives CASSGVRGASMNTEAFF. The whole variable domain, remainder taken from reference TRBV2 and TRBJ1-1, is EPEVTQTPSHQVTQMGQEVILRCVPISNHLYFYWYRQILGQKVEFLVSFYNNEISEKSEIFDDQFSVERPDGSNFTLKIRSTKLEDSAMYFCASSGVRGASMNTEAFFGQGTRLTVV.